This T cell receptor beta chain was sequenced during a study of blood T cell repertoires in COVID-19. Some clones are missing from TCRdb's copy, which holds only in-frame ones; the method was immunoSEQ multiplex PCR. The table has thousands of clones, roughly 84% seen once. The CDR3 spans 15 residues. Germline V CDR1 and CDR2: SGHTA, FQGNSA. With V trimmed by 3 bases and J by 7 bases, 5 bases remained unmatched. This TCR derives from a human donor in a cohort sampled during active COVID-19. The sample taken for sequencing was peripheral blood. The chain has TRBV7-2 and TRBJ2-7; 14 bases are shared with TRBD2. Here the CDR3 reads CASSLRLAGGPEQYF. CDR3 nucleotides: TGTGCCAGCAGCTTGAGACTAGCGGGGGGGCCTGAGCAGTACTTC.